This TCR beta chain was identified in a study of blood T cell repertoires in COVID-19. Study at large: PBMCs, B-cell-depleted T cells, or T cells provided the cDNA or gDNA that made up the material.

This CDR3 has 14 amino acids. The V end lost 2 bases, the J end lost 1 base, and 9 bases lay between the germline ends. The V gene's germline CDR1 is KGHSH and CDR2 LQKENI. Using immunoSEQ multiplex PCR, the repertoire was profiled, and TCRdb retains in-frame clones only, with some absent. The sample has approximately 300,000 clones, 88% seen once; the top ten hold roughly 12%. The sequencing input was peripheral blood. This chain uses TRBV18 with TRBJ2-7, with unresolved D. The clonotype comes from a woman aged 25 to 39 with COVID-19, enrolled during active disease. Here the CDR3 DNA reads TGTGCCAGCTCACCATCGACTCAATCCTACGAGCAGTACTTC. Its translation: CASSPSTQSYEQYF.